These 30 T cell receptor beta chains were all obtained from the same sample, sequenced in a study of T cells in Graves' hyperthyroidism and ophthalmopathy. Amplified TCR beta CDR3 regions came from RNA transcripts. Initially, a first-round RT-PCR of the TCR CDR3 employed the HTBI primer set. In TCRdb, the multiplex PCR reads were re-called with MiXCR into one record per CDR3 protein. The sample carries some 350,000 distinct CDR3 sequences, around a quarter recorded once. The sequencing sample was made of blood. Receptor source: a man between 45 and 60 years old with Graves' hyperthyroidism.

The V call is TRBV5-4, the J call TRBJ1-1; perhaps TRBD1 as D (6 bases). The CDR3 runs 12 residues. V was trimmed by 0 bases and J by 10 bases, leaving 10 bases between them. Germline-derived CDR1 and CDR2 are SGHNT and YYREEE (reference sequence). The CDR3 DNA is TGTGCCAGCAGCTTGGGGGGGGCTGGAGCTTTCTTT. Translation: CASSLGGAGAFF. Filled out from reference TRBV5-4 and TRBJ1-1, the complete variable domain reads ETGVTQSPTHLIKTRGQQVTLRCSSQSGHNTVSWYQQALGQGPQFIFQYYREEENGRGNFPPRFSGLQFPNYSSELNVNALELDDSALYLCASSLGGAGAFFGQGTRLTVV.

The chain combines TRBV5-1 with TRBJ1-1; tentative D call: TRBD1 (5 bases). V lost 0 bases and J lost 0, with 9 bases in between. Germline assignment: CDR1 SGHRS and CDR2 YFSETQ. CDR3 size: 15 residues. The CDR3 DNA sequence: TGCGCCAGCAGCTTGGTACAGGCAATGAACACTGAAGCTTTCTTT. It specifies CASSLVQAMNTEAFF.

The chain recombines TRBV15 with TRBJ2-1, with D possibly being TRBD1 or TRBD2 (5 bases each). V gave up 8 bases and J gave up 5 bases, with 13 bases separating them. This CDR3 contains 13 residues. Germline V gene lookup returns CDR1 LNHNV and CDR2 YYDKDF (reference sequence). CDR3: CATDPGRDNEQFF. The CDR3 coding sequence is TGTGCCACCGATCCGGGACGGGACAATGAGCAGTTCTTC.

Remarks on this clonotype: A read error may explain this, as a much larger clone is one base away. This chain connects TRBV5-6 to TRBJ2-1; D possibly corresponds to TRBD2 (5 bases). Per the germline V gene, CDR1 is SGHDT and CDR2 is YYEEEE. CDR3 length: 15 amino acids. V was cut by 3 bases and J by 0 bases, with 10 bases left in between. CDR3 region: CASSSDSSSYNEQFF. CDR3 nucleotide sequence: TGTGCCAGCAGCTCGGACTCGAGCTCCTACAATGAGCAGTTCTTC.

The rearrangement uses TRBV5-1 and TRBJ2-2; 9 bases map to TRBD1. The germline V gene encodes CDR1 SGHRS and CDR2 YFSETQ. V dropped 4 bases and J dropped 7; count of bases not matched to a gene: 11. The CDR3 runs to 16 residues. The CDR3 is CASSPTPTGGNGELFF. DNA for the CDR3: TGCGCCAGCAGCCCCACCCCGACAGGGGGTAACGGGGAGCTGTTTTTT.

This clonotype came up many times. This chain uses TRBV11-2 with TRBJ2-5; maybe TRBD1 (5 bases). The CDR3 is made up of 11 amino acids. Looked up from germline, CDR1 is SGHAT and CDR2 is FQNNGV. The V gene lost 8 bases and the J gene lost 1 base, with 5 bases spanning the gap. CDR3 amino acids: CASGAQETQYF. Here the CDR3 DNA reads TGTGCCAGCGGGGCCCAAGAGACCCAGTACTTC.

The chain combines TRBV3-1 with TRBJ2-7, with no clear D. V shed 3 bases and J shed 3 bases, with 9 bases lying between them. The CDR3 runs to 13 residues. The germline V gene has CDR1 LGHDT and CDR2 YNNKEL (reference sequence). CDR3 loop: CASSQRQLYEQYF. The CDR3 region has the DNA TGTGCCAGCAGCCAGCGGCAGCTCTACGAGCAGTACTTC.

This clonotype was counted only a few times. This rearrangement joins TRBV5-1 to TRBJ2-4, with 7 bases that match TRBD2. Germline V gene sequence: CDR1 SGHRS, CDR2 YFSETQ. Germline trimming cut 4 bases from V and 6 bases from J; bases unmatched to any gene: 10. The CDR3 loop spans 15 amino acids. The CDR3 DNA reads TGCGCCAGCAGCCCATTGGTGGGGAGGGGAAACATTCAGTACTTC. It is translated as CASSPLVGRGNIQYF. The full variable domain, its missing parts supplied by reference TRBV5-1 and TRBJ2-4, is KAGVTQTPRYLIKTRGQQVTLSCSPISGHRSVSWYQQTPGQGLQFLFEYFSETQRNKGNFPGRFSGRQFSNSRSEMNVSTLELGDSALYLCASSPLVGRGNIQYFGAGTRLSVL.

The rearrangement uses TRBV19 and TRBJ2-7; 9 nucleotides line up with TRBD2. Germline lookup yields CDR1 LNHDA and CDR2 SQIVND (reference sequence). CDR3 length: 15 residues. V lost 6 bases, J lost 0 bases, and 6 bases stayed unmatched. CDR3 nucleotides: TGTGCCAGTAGCGTGGGACTAGCCTTCTCCTACGAGCAGTACTTC. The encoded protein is CASSVGLAFSYEQYF.

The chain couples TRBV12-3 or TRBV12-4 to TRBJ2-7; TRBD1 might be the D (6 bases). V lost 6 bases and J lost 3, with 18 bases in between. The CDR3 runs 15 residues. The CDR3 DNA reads TGTGCCAGCAGGTCCCGGGACATGCATCGCTACGAGCAGTACTTC. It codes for CASRSRDMHRYEQYF.

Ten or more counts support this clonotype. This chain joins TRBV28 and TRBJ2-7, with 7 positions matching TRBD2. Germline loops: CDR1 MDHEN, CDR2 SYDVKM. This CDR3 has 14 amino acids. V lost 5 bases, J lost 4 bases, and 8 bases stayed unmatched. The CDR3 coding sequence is TGTGCCAGCAGTAAGCCCGGGACTATTTACGAGCAGTACTTC. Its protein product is CASSKPGTIYEQYF.

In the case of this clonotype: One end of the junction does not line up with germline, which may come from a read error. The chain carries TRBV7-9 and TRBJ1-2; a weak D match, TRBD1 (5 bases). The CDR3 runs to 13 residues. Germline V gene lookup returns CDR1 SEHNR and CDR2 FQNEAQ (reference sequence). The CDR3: CASSLGQGGGYIF. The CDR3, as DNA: TGTGCCAGCAGCTTGGGGCAGGGAGGCGGCTACATCTTC.

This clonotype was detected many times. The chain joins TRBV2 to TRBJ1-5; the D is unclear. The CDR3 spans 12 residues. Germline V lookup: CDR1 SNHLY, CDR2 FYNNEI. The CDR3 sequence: CAAPGSNQPQHF. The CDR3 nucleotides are TGTGCAGCACCGGGGAGCAATCAGCCCCAGCATTTT.

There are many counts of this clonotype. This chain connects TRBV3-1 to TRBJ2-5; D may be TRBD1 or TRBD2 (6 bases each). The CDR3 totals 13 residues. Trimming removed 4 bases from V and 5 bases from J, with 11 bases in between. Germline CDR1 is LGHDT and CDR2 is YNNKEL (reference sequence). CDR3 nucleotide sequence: TGTGCCAGCAGCCTCAGGGGAGGCGAGACCCAGTACTTC. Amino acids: CASSLRGGETQYF.

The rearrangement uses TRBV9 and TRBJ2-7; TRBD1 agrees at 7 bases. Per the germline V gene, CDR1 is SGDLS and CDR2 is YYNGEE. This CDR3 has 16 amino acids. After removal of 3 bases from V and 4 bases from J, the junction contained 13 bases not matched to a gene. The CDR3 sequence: CASSAGGQPESYEQYF. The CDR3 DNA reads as TGTGCCAGCAGCGCAGGGGGACAGCCGGAAAGTTACGAGCAGTACTTC.

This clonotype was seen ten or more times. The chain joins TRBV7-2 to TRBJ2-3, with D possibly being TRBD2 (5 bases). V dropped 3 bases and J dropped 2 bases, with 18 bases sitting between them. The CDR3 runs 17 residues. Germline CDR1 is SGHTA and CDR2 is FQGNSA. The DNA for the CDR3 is TGTGCCAGCAGCTTTGCATCTAGCCGCCTTTTCACAGATACGCAGTATTTT. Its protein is CASSFASSRLFTDTQYF.

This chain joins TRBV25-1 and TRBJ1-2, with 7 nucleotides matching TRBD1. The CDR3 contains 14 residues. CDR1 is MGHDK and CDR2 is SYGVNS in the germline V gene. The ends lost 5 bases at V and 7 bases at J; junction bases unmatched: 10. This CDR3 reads CASSLTGIGGGYTF. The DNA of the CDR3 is TGTGCCAGCAGTCTGACAGGGATTGGAGGTGGCTACACCTTC.

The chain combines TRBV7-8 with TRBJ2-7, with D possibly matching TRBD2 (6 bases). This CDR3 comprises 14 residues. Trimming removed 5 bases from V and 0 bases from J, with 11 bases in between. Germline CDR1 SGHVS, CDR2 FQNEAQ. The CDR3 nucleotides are TGTGCCAGCAGCCTCCGGGACTTCTCCTACGAGCAGTACTTC. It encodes CASSLRDFSYEQYF.

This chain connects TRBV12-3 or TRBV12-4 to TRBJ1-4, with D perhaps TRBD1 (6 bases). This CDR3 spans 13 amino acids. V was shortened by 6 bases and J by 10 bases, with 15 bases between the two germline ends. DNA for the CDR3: TGTGCCAGCAGCCCAGGGGATGGTGGAAAACTGTTTTTT. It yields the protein CASSPGDGGKLFF.

The CDR3 loop is CASSLGGSGRVHEQFF. DNA of the CDR3: TGTGCCAGCAGCTTAGGGGGTAGCGGGAGGGTGCATGAGCAGTTCTTC. V is TRBV7-9 and J is TRBJ2-1; 11 bases are shared with TRBD2. CDR1 and CDR2 from the germline V gene are SEHNR and FQNEAQ (reference sequence). The CDR3 is made up of 16 amino acids. V shed 1 base and J 8 bases; nucleotides not matched to a gene: 7.

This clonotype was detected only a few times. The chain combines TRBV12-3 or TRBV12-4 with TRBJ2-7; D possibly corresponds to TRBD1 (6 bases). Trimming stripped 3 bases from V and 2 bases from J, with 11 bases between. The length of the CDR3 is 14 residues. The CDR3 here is CASSFSGVPYEQYF. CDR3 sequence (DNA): TGTGCCAGCAGTTTCTCAGGGGTTCCCTACGAGCAGTACTTC.

DNA of the CDR3: TGTGCCAGCAGCACCGCCTCGGGACTAGCGGGAGGGCCCTACAATGAGCAGTTCTTC. Encoded protein: CASSTASGLAGGPYNEQFF. J is TRBJ2-1 and V is TRBV12-3 or TRBV12-4, with 16 positions matching TRBD2. The junction had 10 bases not matched to a gene; V was cut back by 6 bases and J by 2 bases. This CDR3 spans 19 amino acids.

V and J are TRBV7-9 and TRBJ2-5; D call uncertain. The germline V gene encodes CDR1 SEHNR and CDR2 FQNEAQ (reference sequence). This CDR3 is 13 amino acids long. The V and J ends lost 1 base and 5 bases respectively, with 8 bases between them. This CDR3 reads CASSLVVLETQYF. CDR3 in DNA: TGTGCCAGCAGCTTAGTAGTTTTGGAGACCCAGTACTTC. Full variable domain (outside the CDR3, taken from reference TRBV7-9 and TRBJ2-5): DTGVSQNPRHKITKRGQNVTFRCDPISEHNRLYWYRQTLGQGPEFLTYFQNEAQLEKSRLLSDRFSAERPKGSFSTLEIQRTEQGDSAMYLCASSLVVLETQYFGPGTRLLVL.

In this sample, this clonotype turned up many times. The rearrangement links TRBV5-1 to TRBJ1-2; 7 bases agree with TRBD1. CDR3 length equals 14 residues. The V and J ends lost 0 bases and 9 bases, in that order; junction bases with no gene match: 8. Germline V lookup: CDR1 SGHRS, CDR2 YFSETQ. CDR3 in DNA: TGCGCCAGCAGCTTGGACGATCACAGGGGTAGCTACACCTTC. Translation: CASSLDDHRGSYTF. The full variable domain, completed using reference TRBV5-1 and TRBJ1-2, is KAGVTQTPRYLIKTRGQQVTLSCSPISGHRSVSWYQQTPGQGLQFLFEYFSETQRNKGNFPGRFSGRQFSNSRSEMNVSTLELGDSALYLCASSLDDHRGSYTFGSGTRLTVV.

In DNA form, the CDR3 reads TGTGCCAGCAGTTACTCGGGACTAGCCGTGTACGAGCAGTACTTC. This encodes CASSYSGLAVYEQYF. The gene calls are TRBV6-5 and TRBJ2-7; 9 bases agree with TRBD2. Germline CDR1 is MNHEY and CDR2 is SVGAGI. V shed 0 bases, J shed 4 bases, and the junction held 4 bases outside the gene matches. This CDR3 spans 15 amino acids.

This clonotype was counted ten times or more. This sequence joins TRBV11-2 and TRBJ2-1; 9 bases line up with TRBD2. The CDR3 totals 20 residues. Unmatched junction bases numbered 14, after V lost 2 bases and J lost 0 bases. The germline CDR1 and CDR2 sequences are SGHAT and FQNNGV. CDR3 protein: CASSLFSPGLAQGSYNEQFF. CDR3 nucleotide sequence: TGTGCCAGCAGCTTATTTAGTCCGGGACTAGCCCAGGGCTCCTACAATGAGCAGTTCTTC.

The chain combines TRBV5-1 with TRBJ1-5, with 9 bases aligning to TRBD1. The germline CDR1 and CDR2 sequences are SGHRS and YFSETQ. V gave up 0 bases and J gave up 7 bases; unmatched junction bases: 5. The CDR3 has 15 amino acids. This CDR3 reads CASSLGQGVGQPQHF. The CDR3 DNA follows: TGCGCCAGCAGCTTGGGACAGGGGGTCGGACAGCCCCAGCATTTT.

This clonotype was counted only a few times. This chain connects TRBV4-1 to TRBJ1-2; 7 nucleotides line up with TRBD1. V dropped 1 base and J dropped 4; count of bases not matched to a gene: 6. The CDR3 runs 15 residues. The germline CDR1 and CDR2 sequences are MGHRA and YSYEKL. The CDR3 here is CASSQATGKSYGYTF. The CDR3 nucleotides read TGCGCCAGCAGCCAAGCGACAGGGAAAAGCTATGGCTACACCTTC.

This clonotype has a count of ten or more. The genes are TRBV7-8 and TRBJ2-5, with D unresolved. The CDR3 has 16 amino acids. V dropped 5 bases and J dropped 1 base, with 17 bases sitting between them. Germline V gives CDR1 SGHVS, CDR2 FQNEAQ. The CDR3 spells CASSPTHLGIQETQYF. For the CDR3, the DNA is TGTGCCAGCAGCCCTACCCATCTAGGGATCCAAGAGACCCAGTACTTC.

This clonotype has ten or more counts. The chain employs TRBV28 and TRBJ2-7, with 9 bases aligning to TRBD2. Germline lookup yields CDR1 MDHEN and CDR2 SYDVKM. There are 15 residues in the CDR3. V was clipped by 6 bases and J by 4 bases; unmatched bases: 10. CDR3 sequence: CASSVSGRMTYEQYF. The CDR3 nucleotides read TGTGCCAGCAGCGTTAGCGGGAGAATGACATACGAGCAGTACTTC.